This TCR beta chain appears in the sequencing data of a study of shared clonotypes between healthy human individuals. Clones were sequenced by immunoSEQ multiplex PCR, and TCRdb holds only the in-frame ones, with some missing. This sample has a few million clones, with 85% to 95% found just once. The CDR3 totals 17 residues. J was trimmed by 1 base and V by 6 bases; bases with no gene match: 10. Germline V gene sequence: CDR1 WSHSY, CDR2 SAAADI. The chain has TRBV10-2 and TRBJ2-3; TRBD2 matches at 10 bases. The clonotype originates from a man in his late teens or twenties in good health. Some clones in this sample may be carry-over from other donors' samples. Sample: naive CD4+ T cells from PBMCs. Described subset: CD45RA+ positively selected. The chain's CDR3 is CASREASGSPRTDTQYF. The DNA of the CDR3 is TGCGCCAGCAGGGAGGCTAGCGGGAGTCCGCGCACAGATACGCAGTATTTT.